Following are 7 T cell receptor beta chains from one sample sequenced in a study of blood T cell repertoires in COVID-19. This table comes from immunoSEQ multiplex PCR, and its TCRdb copy is limited to in-frame clones, with some not included. The sample records just under 65,000 clones, 75% to 80% being singletons. Sequenced input: peripheral blood. The receptors here all came from a woman over 75 with acute or convalescent COVID-19.

The rearrangement joins TRBV28 to TRBJ2-7; D perhaps matches TRBD1 (6 bases). In germline, CDR1 is MDHEN, CDR2 SYDVKM. The CDR3 covers 14 residues. The V end lost 3 bases, the J end lost 4 bases, and 13 bases lay between the germline ends. The CDR3 coding sequence is TGTGCCAGCAGTTTCGTTCACAGGGAGTACGAGCAGTACTTC. This gives the protein CASSFVHREYEQYF. Full variable domain (rest looked up from reference TRBV28 and TRBJ2-7): DVKVTQSSRYLVKRTGEKVFLECVQDMDHENMFWYRQDPGLGLRLIYFSYDVKMKEKGDIPEGYSVSREKKERFSLILESASTNQTSMYLCASSFVHREYEQYFGPGTRLTVT.

This clone was observed a few times. This chain links TRBV28 with TRBJ1-4; a weak D match, TRBD1 (6 bases). The CDR3 spans 14 residues. The germline V gene encodes CDR1 MDHEN and CDR2 SYDVKM. V was cut by 3 bases and J by 6 bases, with 11 bases left in between. The CDR3 loop reads CASSFAGVDEKLFF. The CDR3 DNA follows: TGTGCCAGCAGTTTTGCAGGGGTTGATGAAAAACTGTTTTTT.

The chain combines TRBV2 with TRBJ2-2; TRBD2 aligns across 7 bases. The CDR3 contains 16 residues. Germline V gives CDR1 SNHLY, CDR2 FYNNEI. V lost 4 bases, J lost 4 bases, and 9 bases stayed unmatched. The CDR3 DNA reads as TGTGCCAGCAGTGTAGAGAGGACTAGAGGCACCGGGGAGCTGTTTTTT. This translates into CASSVERTRGTGELFF.

The chain combines TRBV6-6 with TRBJ2-5; 7 positions match TRBD2. CDR1 MNHNY and CDR2 SVGAGI come from the germline V gene (reference sequence). There are 15 residues in the CDR3. V dropped 6 bases and J dropped 4; count of bases not matched to a gene: 11. The CDR3 bases are TGTGCCAGCAGCCCCAGTGGGGAGGGCTCAGAGACCCAGTACTTC. Protein product: CASSPSGEGSETQYF.

In this sample, this clone turned up a few times. The chain couples TRBV11-2 to TRBJ2-7; 9 bases align to TRBD2. The ends lost 0 bases at V and 2 bases at J; junction bases unmatched: 2. Germline CDR1 reads SGHAT; CDR2 reads FQNNGV. The CDR3 is made up of 15 amino acids. This chain's CDR3 is CASSLEASGTYEQYF. The CDR3 DNA follows: TGTGCCAGCAGCTTAGAGGCTAGCGGGACCTACGAGCAGTACTTC.

CDR3 sequence reads: CASSLFGGGETQYF. The CDR3 DNA reads TGCGCCAGCAGCTTGTTTGGGGGAGGCGAGACCCAGTACTTC. The chain carries TRBV5-1 and TRBJ2-5, with TRBD2 as a possible D gene (6 bases). Germline V gene lookup returns CDR1 SGHRS and CDR2 YFSETQ. With 1 base removed from V and 5 bases from J, the gap between germline ends came to 12 bases. The CDR3 has 14 amino acids. The variable domain in full, completed from reference TRBV5-1 and TRBJ2-5, reads KAGVTQTPRYLIKTRGQQVTLSCSPISGHRSVSWYQQTPGQGLQFLFEYFSETQRNKGNFPGRFSGRQFSNSRSEMNVSTLELGDSALYLCASSLFGGGETQYFGPGTRLLVL.

The rearrangement joins TRBV10-2 to TRBJ2-7; 11 bases agree with TRBD2. CDR1 is WSHSY and CDR2 is SAAADI in the germline V gene. V lost 4 bases to trimming and J lost 7 bases; unmatched junction nucleotides: 6. There are 14 residues in the CDR3. CDR3 sequence (DNA): TGCGCCAGCAGTGTTTTAGCGGGAGGGCGAGAGCAGTACTTC. Amino acid sequence: CASSVLAGGREQYF.